The clone carrying this TCR beta chain occurred once. Its cognate antigen is unknown. Assay: immunoSEQ multiplex PCR; the TCRdb copy retains only in-frame clones and omits some. This sample yields approximately 330,000 clones, of which roughly 93% are seen a single time; about 5.8% belongs to the top ten. The entry originates in a study of brain T cells in children with intractable seizures. General study points: HCMV serostatus was not known, and viral specificity came from CDR3 similarity only. Absence of clones before surgery may stem from lower sequencing depth.

The sample's time point: blood from clinic visit 5 months post-surgery; TSC patient then seizure free. The sequenced cases were selected for having the highest brain T cell transcript signatures. Pre-surgery treatment included at least one anti-epileptic drug. This material consisted of peripheral blood, taken roughly 5 months after surgery. The TCR sequence derives from a boy younger than two with tuberous sclerosis and intractable seizures.

The CDR3 sequence is CASKRRDSNQPQHF. The CDR3 nucleotides are TGCGCCAGCAAGAGGCGAGATAGCAATCAGCCCCAGCATTTT. The chain has TRBV23-1 and TRBJ1-5; D call uncertain. TRBV23-1 is labeled an ORF, and its function is uncertain. This CDR3 contains 14 residues. V was cut by 7 bases and J by 0 bases, with 10 bases left in between.